Listed below are T cell receptor beta chains from one sample, sequenced in a study of T cells in Graves' hyperthyroidism and ophthalmopathy. Via MiXCR, TCRdb re-called the multiplex PCR reads, giving one row per CDR3 protein. The sample comprises more than 500,000 distinct CDR3 sequences, 40% to 50% of which are singletons, and around two fifths rests with the top ten. Sequencing was carried out using peripheral blood or thyroid tissue (not recorded which). These receptor sequences come from an adult woman with Graves' disease, either hyperthyroidism or ophthalmopathy (not recorded which). Both conserved end residues are part of each CDR3. The D gene is left open where the match is weak. A clone size is listed for some rows: how often the clone was seen (once, few, many), or a class if it is expanded.

j_call | clone_size | v_call | d_call | cdr3_aa | cdr3_nt
TRBJ2-7 | few | TRBV5-6 | TRBD1 | CASSGSIGTGVSYEQYF | TGTGCCAGCAGCGGTAGCATCGGGACAGGGGTCTCCTACGAGCAGTACTTC
TRBJ1-5 | few | TRBV3-1 | . | CASSPRSGVQPQHF | TGTGCCAGCAGCCCAAGGTCAGGGGTCCAGCCCCAGCATTTT
TRBJ2-5 | few | TRBV7-9 | . | CASSLVGGAQYF | TGTGCCAGCAGCTTAGTGGGTGGGGCCCAGTACTTC
TRBJ1-2 | . | TRBV7-2 | . | CASSVSAAGGYTF | TGTGCCAGCAGCGTTTCGGCGGCAGGGGGCTACACCTTC
TRBJ1-2 | . | TRBV11-2 | . | CASTTDPNYGYTF | TGTGCCAGCACCACCGACCCTAACTATGGCTACACCTTC
TRBJ2-5 | once | TRBV15 | . | CATSRDRGSETQYF | TGTGCCACCAGCAGAGATAGGGGGAGTGAGACCCAGTACTTC
TRBJ1-5 | . | TRBV2 | TRBD1 | CASSEYRGEQPQHF | TGTGCCAGCAGTGAATACAGGGGCGAGCAGCCCCAGCATTTT
TRBJ2-7 | many | TRBV9 | . | CASSMVSGAGEQYF | TGTGCCAGCAGCATGGTTTCGGGAGCTGGGGAGCAGTACTTC
TRBJ1-5 | few | TRBV10-3 | . | CATANANQPQHF | TGTGCCACTGCAAACGCTAATCAGCCCCAGCATTTT
TRBJ1-3 | . | TRBV29-1 | . | CSLATGNTIYF | TGCAGCTTAGCAACCGGAAACACCATATATTTT
TRBJ2-7 | . | TRBV7-9 | . | CASSVQGWEQYF | TGTGCCAGCAGCGTACAGGGATGGGAGCAGTACTTC
TRBJ2-1 | . | TRBV29-1 | TRBD1 | CSVDMDRRNEQFF | TGCAGCGTAGACATGGACAGGAGGAATGAGCAGTTCTTC
TRBJ1-6 | . | TRBV7-2 | . | CASSDRNLGASGAYNSPLHF | TGTGCCAGCAGCGACCGGAATTTGGGGGCGTCGGGGGCATATAATTCACCCCTCCACTTT
TRBJ1-5 | . | TRBV5-1 | . | CASSSDPYQPQHF | TGCGCCAGCAGCTCCGACCCATATCAGCCCCAGCATTTT
TRBJ1-2 | many | TRBV19 | . | CASSGQNYGYTF | TGTGCCAGTAGCGGACAGAACTATGGCTACACCTTC
TRBJ1-2 | . | TRBV28 | . | CASRSRGNRAYGYTF | TGTGCCAGCAGATCTAGAGGGAACAGGGCCTATGGCTACACCTTC
TRBJ1-1 | many | TRBV6-1 | TRBD1 | CASSEKGQMNTEAFF | TGTGCCAGCAGTGAAAAGGGACAGATGAACACTGAAGCTTTCTTT
TRBJ1-1 | many | TRBV29-1 | . | CSVLGSTEAFF | TGCAGCGTTCTGGGTTCCACTGAAGCTTTCTTT
TRBJ2-7 | . | TRBV29-1 | TRBD1 | CSVRGDRAHEQYF | TGCAGCGTTAGGGGGGACAGGGCCCACGAGCAGTACTTC
TRBJ1-5 | many | TRBV14 | . | CASSPGHFNQPQHF | TGTGCCAGCAGCCCGGGACACTTCAATCAGCCCCAGCATTTT
TRBJ2-2 | many | TRBV15 | . | CATRPRAPGAGELFF | TGTGCCACCAGACCGCGAGCCCCCGGCGCCGGGGAGCTGTTTTTT
TRBJ2-7 | few | TRBV4-3 | . | CASSFRDKSSYEQYF | TGCGCCAGCAGCTTCCGGGACAAGAGCTCCTACGAGCAGTACTTC
TRBJ1-5 | few | TRBV6-2/TRBV6-3 | TRBD1 | CASSYSRQGNQPQHF | TGTGCCAGCAGTTACTCGCGACAGGGGAATCAGCCCCAGCATTTT
TRBJ2-7 | few | TRBV7-9 | . | CASSSNPVSGLHEQYF | TGTGCCAGCAGTTCTAACCCAGTCTCAGGGTTGCACGAGCAGTACTTC
TRBJ1-1 | . | TRBV2 | TRBD1 | CASSGYRGPSNTEAFF | TGTGCCAGCAGTGGTTACAGGGGACCATCGAACACTGAAGCTTTCTTT
TRBJ2-5 | . | TRBV12-3/TRBV12-4 | TRBD1 | CVSSGDRGTETQYF | TGTGTCAGCAGTGGGGACAGGGGGACGGAGACCCAGTACTTC
TRBJ2-7 | many | TRBV7-2 | TRBD2 | CASSLGLSGRAGEQYF | TGTGCCAGCAGCTTAGGATTAAGCGGGAGGGCGGGCGAGCAGTACTTC
TRBJ2-7 | . | TRBV20-1 | TRBD2 | CSASSPGLAGVKANEQYF | TGCAGTGCTAGTTCACCCGGACTAGCGGGAGTTAAAGCCAACGAGCAGTACTTC
TRBJ1-5 | . | TRBV20-1 | TRBD1 | CSANRDRNQPQHF | TGCAGTGCTAACCGGGACAGAAATCAGCCCCAGCATTTT
TRBJ2-5 | . | TRBV7-9 | TRBD1 | CASSWSGGMETQHF | TGTGCCAGCAGCTGGTCAGGGGGCATGGAGACCCAGCACTTC
TRBJ2-2 | . | TRBV2 | TRBD1 | CASIGTGLSTGELFF | TGTGCCAGCATCGGGACAGGGTTATCCACCGGGGAGCTGTTTTTT
TRBJ1-1 | . | TRBV2 | . | CASSEGGDTEAFF | TGTGCCAGCAGTGAAGGAGGAGACACTGAAGCTTTCTTT
TRBJ2-7 | few | TRBV10-3 | TRBD1 | CAITRDRSKNYEQYF | TGTGCCATCACTAGGGACAGGTCGAAGAACTACGAGCAGTACTTC
TRBJ1-1 | . | TRBV20-1 | . | CSAGVGGKAFF | TGCAGTGCCGGGGTTGGTGGGAAGGCTTTCTTT
TRBJ2-7 | few | TRBV5-1 | . | CASSLDYSYEQYF | TGCGCCAGCAGCTTGGACTATTCCTACGAGCAGTACTTC
TRBJ2-5 | once | TRBV7-8 | TRBD2 | CASSPGTSGNQETQYF | TGTGCCAGCAGCCCCGGGACTAGCGGGAACCAAGAGACCCAGTACTTC
TRBJ1-1 | . | TRBV5-1 | . | CASSLEAARVATEAFF | TGCGCCAGCAGCTTGGAAGCCGCCAGGGTGGCCACTGAAGCTTTCTTT
TRBJ2-5 | . | TRBV2 | . | CASSKKTPGPPFSPRTQYF | TGTGCCAGCAGTAAAAAAACCCCCGGGCCCCCGTTCTCTCCAAGGACCCAGTACTTC
TRBJ1-2 | many | TRBV20-1 | . | CSARDLDGIMGYTF | TGCAGTGCTAGAGATCTAGACGGTATAATGGGCTACACCTTC
TRBJ1-2 | . | TRBV10-3 | . | CAISDAPRYYGYTF | TGTGCCATCAGTGACGCACCGCGGTACTATGGCTACACCTTC
TRBJ1-1 | many | TRBV7-6 | . | CASSLRPDTMNTEAFF | TGTGCCAGCAGCTTAAGGCCTGACACGATGAACACTGAAGCTTTCTTT
TRBJ1-5 | few | TRBV5-1 | . | CATPTSQHF | TGCGCCACCCCCACTTCCCAGCATTTT
TRBJ1-2 | many | TRBV3-1 | . | CASREEGYGYTF | TGTGCCAGCAGGGAGGAGGGCTATGGCTACACCTTC
TRBJ1-1 | . | TRBV29-1 | . | CSVLSGSTAEAFF | TGCAGCGTCTTGTCAGGGTCAACGGCTGAAGCTTTCTTT
TRBJ2-7 | many | TRBV20-1 | TRBD2 | CSAREGPSGGFDVQYF | TGCAGTGCTAGAGAGGGTCCTAGCGGGGGCTTCGACGTGCAGTACTTC
TRBJ2-5 | many | TRBV6-5 | . | CASSYGLQETQYF | TGTGCCAGCAGTTACGGCCTACAAGAGACCCAGTACTTC
TRBJ1-1 | many | TRBV6-5 | . | CASSYSYRTEGEAFF | TGTGCCAGCAGTTACTCATACAGGACAGAGGGTGAAGCTTTCTTT
TRBJ1-5 | . | TRBV19 | . | CASSIRGGGHQPQHF | TGTGCCAGTAGTATAAGAGGGGGAGGTCACCAGCCCCAGCATTTT
TRBJ2-5 | few | TRBV7-2 | . | CASSWDISGKTQYF | TGTGCCAGCAGCTGGGACATCTCGGGGAAGACCCAGTACTTC
TRBJ2-5 | . | TRBV3-1 | . | CASSARGQETQYF | TGTGCCAGCTCAGCGCGCGGTCAAGAGACCCAGTACTTC
TRBJ1-1 | many | TRBV7-9 | . | CASSLMAPPREAFF | TGTGCCAGCAGCTTAATGGCCCCGCCTAGAGAAGCTTTCTTT
TRBJ1-5 | . | TRBV7-9 | . | CASGETGGNQPQHF | TGTGCCAGCGGCGAGACCGGTGGCAATCAGCCCCAGCATTTT